The clone carrying this TCR beta chain has a handful of counts. Its antigen remains unknown. The sample comes from a study of regulatory T cells in long-lasting Graves disease. Overall study context: Prior antithyroid drug treatment in newly diagnosed Graves' patients lasted under 3 months.

Study conclusions and caveats: When disease was persistent, TRBV28, TRBJ1-2 and TRBJ2-5 were the favored segments. Persistent Graves' patients possessed reduced TCR diversity relative to recently diagnosed ones.

The time point here: newly diagnosed GD, antithyroid drugs for less than 3 months. The TCR library was prepared using RNA isolated from PBMCs. Graves' disease diagnoses followed American Thyroid Association guidelines. Trimming took 6 bases from V and 7 from J, leaving 13 bases between them. CDR1 MDHEN and CDR2 SYDVKM come from the germline V gene. This CDR3 has 13 amino acids. The TCR beta library used iRepertoire HTBI primers with Arm-PCR amplification of CDR3. One entry per CDR3 protein, called by TCRdb with MiXCR from the multiplex PCR reads. The repertoire holds almost 450,000 distinct CDR3 sequences, with about 17% as singletons. These records were also assigned to another study, of T cells in Graves' hyperthyroidism and ophthalmopathy.

The origin of this receptor is a woman aged 25 to 39 with Graves disease. The J gene is TRBJ1-5, the V gene TRBV28; D might be TRBD1 (5 bases). The source material was peripheral blood mononuclear cells (PBMCs), sampled at new diagnosis, from a patient treated with antithyroid drugs. The CDR3 region is CASRSSGGQPQHF. The CDR3 DNA follows: TGTGCCAGCAGGTCCAGTGGGGGACAGCCCCAGCATTTT.